The present T cell receptor beta chain was sequenced within a study of radiation and T cells in renal cell carcinoma. As for time point: blood 4 weeks post-SBRT, at nephrectomy. Treatment meaning: 15 Gy SBRT to primary tumor, nephrectomy 4 weeks later. Serial blood draws occurred at baseline and 2 and 4 weeks post-SBRT. The CDR3 has 14 amino acids. From germline, CDR1 is SEHNR and CDR2 FQNEAQ (reference sequence). V lost 5 bases and J lost 4, with 14 bases in between. A remark on this clone: Its target is not known.

Study-wide findings and caveats: From baseline, blood top tumor clonotypes peaked at 2 weeks post-radiation. Baseline intratumoral clonotype presence is unknown without pretreatment biopsies.

TCRdb's table, derived via immunoSEQ multiplex PCR, lists solely in-frame clones and lacks some. The sample shows around 77,000 clones, over 65% of them seen only once. The sequence came from a woman in her fifties or sixties with renal cell carcinoma. Sequences were derived from blood, sampled from a patient whose treatment included radiotherapy and nephrectomy. The chain links TRBV7-9 to TRBJ1-2; D is unresolved. The CDR3 loop is CASSLGPLSYGYTF. DNA of the CDR3: TGTGCCAGCAGCCTAGGGCCCCTTAGCTATGGCTACACCTTC.